One and the same sample provided the 19 T cell receptor beta chains below, sequenced in a study of cytomegalovirus exposure and HLA in healthy donors. Primers: 60 Vbeta forward and 13 Jbeta reverse. The method was immunoSEQ multiplex PCR; TCRdb's version includes in-frame clones alone and lacks a portion of them. The data show about 130,000 clones, around 79% seen once. The sequenced sample was PBMCs. The receptors here all came from a woman in her 40s in good health and CMV-seronegative.

The sample holds a few counts of this clone. The chain combines TRBV21-1 with TRBJ2-5; the table's D call, TRBD1, was not checked against the DNA. TRBV21-1 is a documented pseudogene. The CDR3 is made up of 17 amino acids. The chain's CDR3 is CASSKARAQALQETQYF. The CDR3 nucleotides are TGTGCCAGCAGCAAAGCTCGAGCCCAGGCCCTGCAAGAGACCCAGTACTTC.

The table lists this clone with a count of one. The chain has TRBV27 and TRBJ2-3, with D tentatively TRBD1 (5 bases). This CDR3 spans 16 amino acids. Germline CDR1 and CDR2: MNHEY and SMNVEV (reference sequence). The V end was cut by 4 bases, the J end by 4 bases, with 18 bases between. CDR3 in amino acids: CASSSLTAPRADTQYF. The CDR3, as DNA: TGTGCCAGCAGTTCCCTGACAGCTCCCAGGGCAGATACGCAGTATTTT.

CDR3 in amino acids: CASQSETRGETQYF. The CDR3, as DNA: TGTGCCAGCCAGTCAGAAACCCGAGGGGAGACCCAGTACTTC. This chain joins TRBV2 and TRBJ2-5; TRBD2 might be the D (5 bases). V lost 8 bases to trimming and J lost 5 bases, with 18 bases between them. CDR1 SNHLY and CDR2 FYNNEI come from the germline V gene. The CDR3 consists of 14 residues.

The chain couples TRBV5-1 to TRBJ1-1, with D uncertain. CDR1 is SGHRS, CDR2 YFSETQ, per germline. CDR3 length equals 14 residues. Trimming stripped 0 bases from V and 2 bases from J, with 8 bases between. The CDR3 reads CASSLEQENTEAFF. The CDR3 coding sequence is TGCGCCAGCAGCTTGGAACAAGAAAACACTGAAGCTTTCTTT.

This clone has just a few counts. The rearrangement joins TRBV5-1 to TRBJ1-6; D is uncertain. The CDR3 is 13 amino acids. Germline assignment: CDR1 SGHRS and CDR2 YFSETQ. V was cut by 4 bases and J by 6 bases, with 8 bases left in between. The CDR3 nucleotides read TGCGCCAGCAGCCGGTGGGCTAATTCACCCCTCCACTTT. Its translation is CASSRWANSPLHF.

The rearrangement links TRBV4-1 to TRBJ2-1; the match to TRBD2 covers 9 bases. Trimming at V came to 0 bases and at J to 6 bases, leaving 12 bases not matched to a gene. The germline V gene encodes CDR1 MGHRA and CDR2 YSYEKL. There are 18 residues in the CDR3. The CDR3 nucleotides read TGCGCCAGCAGCCAAGATGGTTTGGGCGGGGGGGCATTCAATGAGCAGTTCTTC. Its translation: CASSQDGLGGGAFNEQFF.

In this sample, this clone turned up once. J is TRBJ1-4 and V is TRBV7-6; D remains ambiguous. The length of the CDR3 is 13 residues. V was clipped by 3 bases and J by 7 bases, with 9 bases between them. Germline CDR1 is SGHVS and CDR2 is FNYEAQ. CDR3 region: CASSLRQSEKLFF. Written as DNA, the CDR3 is TGTGCCAGCAGCTTGAGGCAGAGTGAAAAACTGTTTTTT.

This clone was observed once. This chain connects TRBV12-5 to TRBJ1-1, with D possibly being TRBD1 (6 bases). CDR3 length equals 13 residues. Germline CDR1 reads LGHNT; CDR2 reads FRNRAP. V dropped 7 bases and J dropped 6 bases, with 15 bases sitting between them. The CDR3 DNA follows: TGTGCTAGTGTACCTGACAGGTTCGCTGAAGCTTTCTTT. Translating gives CASVPDRFAEAFF.

The chain has TRBV7-9 and TRBJ2-7, with no clear D. From germline, CDR1 is SEHNR and CDR2 FQNEAQ (reference sequence). The V end was cut by 3 bases, the J end by 3 bases, with 9 bases between. The CDR3 consists of 13 residues. Here the CDR3 reads CASSLSESYEQYF. The CDR3, as DNA: TGTGCCAGCAGCTTGAGTGAAAGCTACGAGCAGTACTTC.

The chain recombines TRBV7-8 with TRBJ1-4, with a possible D match to TRBD1 (6 bases). The germline V and J ends were trimmed by 1 base and 0 bases, with 12 bases remaining between them. Germline lookup yields CDR1 SGHVS and CDR2 FQNEAQ. The CDR3 contains 17 residues. Here the CDR3 reads CASSLGGGLATNEKLFF. In nucleotides, the CDR3 is TGTGCCAGCAGCTTAGGTGGGGGCCTGGCAACTAATGAAAAACTGTTTTTT.

The chain carries TRBV7-2 and TRBJ2-6; 8 nucleotides align to TRBD2. V trimming: 1 base; J trimming: 0 bases; junction bases outside the gene matches: 5. From germline, CDR1 is SGHTA and CDR2 FQGNSA. The CDR3 extends over 18 amino acids. The CDR3 DNA sequence: TGTGCCAGCAGCTTAGATGGTAGCGGGGTCTCTGGGGCCAACGTCCTGACTTTC. This codes for CASSLDGSGVSGANVLTF.

This clone has only one observation. Written as DNA, the CDR3 is TGTGCCAGTAGTACCTATTACAGGGAAGACGGGTTGACTGAAGCTTTCTTT. This gives the protein CASSTYYREDGLTEAFF. V and J are TRBV19 and TRBJ1-1, with D maybe TRBD1 (6 bases). Trimming removed 4 bases at V and 5 bases at J, with 23 bases between. The CDR3 is made up of 17 amino acids. CDR1 and CDR2 (germline): LNHDA, SQIVND (reference sequence).

CDR3 sequence: CASSPVDRGSRGGYTF. CDR3 in DNA: TGTGCCAGCAGTCCTGTTGACAGGGGGAGCCGGGGCGGCTACACCTTC. The V and J genes are TRBV27 and TRBJ1-2; TRBD1 matches at 9 bases. The trim removed 5 bases at V and 8 bases at J, leaving 15 bases unmatched. The germline V gene encodes CDR1 MNHEY and CDR2 SMNVEV (reference sequence). The CDR3 length is 16 residues.

This chain joins TRBV6-5 and TRBJ2-5; 8 positions agree with TRBD2. CDR1 and CDR2 from the germline V gene are MNHEY and SVGAGI. There are 15 residues in the CDR3. V shed 7 bases and J 4 bases; nucleotides not matched to a gene: 11. The CDR3 DNA follows: TGTGCCAGCACCCTGACGTCGGGGGGGGGAGAGACCCAGTACTTC. Amino acids: CASTLTSGGGETQYF.

In its sample, this clone was seen once. The chain couples TRBV7-8 to TRBJ2-6; TRBD2 might be the D (5 bases). Germline-derived CDR1 and CDR2 are SGHVS and FQNEAQ. This CDR3 region has 14 residues. V was trimmed by 4 bases and J by 3 bases, leaving 7 bases between them. DNA of the CDR3: TGTGCCAGCAGCTCGGGGATTGGGGCCAACGTCCTGACTTTC. Its translation is CASSSGIGANVLTF.

This chain joins TRBV18 and TRBJ2-7, with D hard to call. Germline V gives CDR1 KGHSH, CDR2 LQKENI. The CDR3 runs 12 residues. V lost 3 bases, J lost 5 bases, and 8 bases lay in between. The DNA for the CDR3 is TGTGCCAGCTCACCGAATGGCCACGAGCAGTACTTC. Protein: CASSPNGHEQYF.

The chain is built from TRBV9 and TRBJ2-1; 7 positions agree with TRBD1. V shed 4 bases, J shed 4 bases, and the junction held 11 bases outside the gene matches. Germline lookup yields CDR1 SGDLS and CDR2 YYNGEE. This CDR3 is built from 16 residues. The CDR3 here is CASSQLSGTVYNEQFF. CDR3 nucleotide sequence: TGTGCCAGCAGCCAGCTTTCCGGGACAGTGTACAATGAGCAGTTCTTC.

The rearrangement joins TRBV4-3 to TRBJ2-1, with 12 bases aligning to TRBD2. Germline V gene data show CDR1 as LGHNA and CDR2 as YSLEER. V lost 5 bases, J lost 0 bases, and 11 bases stayed unmatched. The CDR3 totals 19 residues. The CDR3 loop reads CASSERASGGASSYNEQFF. The CDR3 DNA sequence: TGCGCCAGCAGCGAAAGGGCTAGCGGGGGGGCTAGCTCCTACAATGAGCAGTTCTTC.

The V gene is TRBV13, the J gene TRBJ1-4; perhaps TRBD1 as D (5 bases). Trimming cost V 4 bases and J 5 bases, with 11 bases left between them. This CDR3 is 14 amino acids long. Germline V gene data show CDR1 as PRHDT and CDR2 as FYEKMQ (reference sequence). CDR3 bases: TGTGCCAGCAGCTCTCGACAGTACAATGAAAAACTGTTTTTT. Its protein product is CASSSRQYNEKLFF.